This TCR beta chain was sequenced for a study of a mutant IDH1 vaccine in newly diagnosed glioma. The overall study: Of the patients given treatment, around 62% were male and 37.5% were female, and a mean age of roughly 40 years was recorded. Every participant had undergone radiotherapy, temozolomide, or both before, and most underwent both.

Time point described: baseline, week 1 (first vaccination visit). Treatment reported: pre-vaccination baseline after standard-of-care therapy. The study enrolled donors with new WHO grade 3 or 4 IDH1-mutant, ATRX-lost astrocytomas. The CDR3 loop spans 15 amino acids. Germline V lookup: CDR1 SGHTA, CDR2 FQGTGA. V gave up 5 bases and J gave up 6 bases, with 16 bases separating them. Assay: immunoSEQ multiplex PCR; the TCRdb copy retains only in-frame clones and omits some. Seen here are 30,000 to 40,000 clones, 60% to 80% observed once, and the top ten hold roughly 9%. The sequences come from PBMCs, collected from a glioma patient treated with radiotherapy, temozolomide or both. This chain uses TRBV7-3 with TRBJ2-2; tentatively, D is TRBD2 (7 bases). This TCR was recovered from a man in his forties with glioma. Some clones in this sample may be carry-over from other donors' samples. CDR3 nucleotide sequence: TGTGCCAGCAGCGCGGGGGCTCAGGGGTCCGGGGAGCTGTTTTTT. It is translated as CASSAGAQGSGELFF.